The 11 T cell receptor beta chains presented below share a single source sample, sequenced in a study of blood T cell repertoires in COVID-19. The assay was immunoSEQ multiplex PCR, and TCRdb's table has in-frame clones only and misses some. The data show about 48,000 clones, about 86% seen once. The sequencing sample was made of peripheral blood. The origin of the receptors is an elderly woman with acute or convalescent COVID-19.

With respect to this clone: One end of the junction does not line up with germline, which may come from a read error. V gene TRBV3-1 (or the pseudogene TRBV3-2) combines with J gene TRBJ1-1, with D uncertain. Germline V CDR1 and CDR2: LGHDT, YNNKEL (reference sequence). CDR3 length: 12 residues. CDR3 amino acids: CASSFPKERLCF. The CDR3 nucleotides are TGTGCCAGCAGCTTCCCCAAAGAGAGACTCTGCTTT.

The chain joins TRBV15 to TRBJ2-5, with 9 nucleotides matching TRBD2. The V gene end was trimmed by 0 bases and the J gene end by 2 bases; junction bases not matched to a gene: 4. Germline CDR1 and CDR2: LNHNV and YYDKDF (reference sequence). The CDR3 totals 16 residues. CDR3 nucleotide sequence: TGTGCCACCAGCAGAGATAGCCTAGCGGGACAAGAGACCCAGTACTTC. It is translated as CATSRDSLAGQETQYF.

The genes are TRBV19 and TRBJ2-2, with D possibly matching TRBD1 (6 bases). The V gene lost 9 bases and the J gene lost 3 bases, with 14 bases spanning the gap. From germline, CDR1 is LNHDA and CDR2 SQIVND (reference sequence). This CDR3 is 14 amino acids long. The CDR3 is CARPDRTHTGELFF. Written as DNA, the CDR3 is TGTGCCAGGCCAGACAGGACCCACACCGGGGAGCTGTTTTTT.

Only a few counts were recorded for this clone. The chain uses TRBV7-2 and TRBJ1-6, with D perhaps TRBD1 (5 bases). The V and J ends lost 5 bases and 6 bases respectively, with 11 bases between them. CDR3 size: 14 residues. CDR1 is SGHTA and CDR2 is FQGNSA in the germline V gene. CDR3 sequence (DNA): TGTGCCAGCAGCCAAAATCAGGGTAATTCACCCCTCCACTTT. It yields the protein CASSQNQGNSPLHF.

This clone was seen once. This chain connects TRBV5-5 to TRBJ1-2; 7 bases line up with TRBD1. The CDR3 has 14 residues. Germline V gene sequence: CDR1 SGHKS, CDR2 YYEKEE (reference sequence). Trimming cost V 0 bases and J 4 bases; bases outside gene matches: 3. For the CDR3, the DNA is TGTGCCAGCAGCTTGGAAACAGGGGTCTATGGCTACACCTTC. This codes for CASSLETGVYGYTF.

V is TRBV3-1 (or the pseudogene TRBV3-2) and J is TRBJ1-1, with D uncertain. CDR3 size: 11 residues. The germline CDR1 and CDR2 sequences are LGHDT and YNNKEL (reference sequence). Trimming shortened V by 2 bases and J by 8 bases, and 6 bases separated the two germline ends. DNA for the CDR3: TGTGCCAGCAGCCAACCGGGAGAAGCTTTCTTT. This sequence encodes CASSQPGEAFF.

This chain connects TRBV2 to TRBJ2-3; 8 bases are a match to TRBD1. The CDR3 covers 15 residues. Germline values: CDR1 SNHLY, CDR2 FYNNEI. V dropped 6 bases and J dropped 1; count of bases not matched to a gene: 6. CDR3 DNA: TGTGCCAGCAGGGACGGACAGGGACGCACAGATACGCAGTATTTT. As protein: CASRDGQGRTDTQYF.

The chain recombines TRBV5-6 with TRBJ2-1; TRBD1 matches 11 bases. Germline V gene data show CDR1 as SGHDT and CDR2 as YYEEEE. CDR3 length: 15 residues. J lost 3 bases, V lost 4 bases, and 3 bases had no gene match. The CDR3 here is CASSPGTGGYNEQFF. Written as DNA, the CDR3 is TGTGCCAGCAGCCCCGGGACAGGGGGCTACAATGAGCAGTTCTTC.

The chain uses TRBV5-1 and TRBJ2-4; weak D call: TRBD2 (6 bases). Germline values: CDR1 SGHRS, CDR2 YFSETQ. The germline V and J ends were trimmed by 1 base and 6 bases, with 14 bases remaining between them. This CDR3 comprises 15 residues. The CDR3 protein is CASSLFREGGNIQYF. DNA of the CDR3: TGCGCCAGCAGCTTGTTTCGCGAGGGAGGAAACATTCAGTACTTC.

This rearrangement joins TRBV6-1 to TRBJ1-6, with 9 positions matching TRBD1. The germline gives CDR1 MNHNS, CDR2 SASEGT. The V gene end was trimmed by 2 bases and the J gene end by 10 bases; junction bases not matched to a gene: 3. This CDR3 spans 14 amino acids. The CDR3 sequence is CASSETGGKSPLHF. The CDR3 DNA is TGTGCCAGCAGTGAAACAGGGGGCAAATCACCCCTCCACTTT.

This chain links TRBV7-7 with TRBJ2-1; 12 nucleotides line up with TRBD2. V lost 5 bases and J lost 9; bases outside the gene matches: 11. Germline loops: CDR1 SSHAT, CDR2 FNYEAQ (reference sequence). CDR3 length: 16 amino acids. The chain's CDR3 is CASSPYRTTSGGEQFF. The CDR3 DNA is TGTGCCAGCAGCCCCTACCGCACGACTAGCGGGGGTGAGCAGTTCTTC.